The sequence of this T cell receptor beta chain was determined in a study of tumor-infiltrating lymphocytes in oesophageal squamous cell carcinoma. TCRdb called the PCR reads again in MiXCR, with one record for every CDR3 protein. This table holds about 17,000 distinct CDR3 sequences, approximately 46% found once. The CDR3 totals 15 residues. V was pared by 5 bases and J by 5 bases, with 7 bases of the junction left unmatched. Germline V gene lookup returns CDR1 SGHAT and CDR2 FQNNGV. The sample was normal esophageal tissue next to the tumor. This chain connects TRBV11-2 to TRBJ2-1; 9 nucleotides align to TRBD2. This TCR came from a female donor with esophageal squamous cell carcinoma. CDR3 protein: CASSPLAGRNNEQFF. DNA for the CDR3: TGTGCCAGCAGCCCGCTAGCGGGGCGGAACAATGAGCAGTTCTTC.